The T cell receptor (beta chain) under discussion was sequenced for a study of T cells in Graves' hyperthyroidism and ophthalmopathy. For the study at large: Peripheral blood was collected at initial diagnosis, before any treatment. Notes on the study in general: Researchers report that a 13 V-J model separated ophthalmopathy from stable hyperthyroidism.

This clonotype was recorded many times. Its antigen is unidentified. Trimming at V came to 4 bases and at J to 6 bases, leaving 7 bases not matched to a gene. The length of the CDR3 is 15 residues. Germline lookup yields CDR1 KGHSH and CDR2 LQKENI. RNA transcripts served as the template for amplifying TCR beta CDR3 regions. The study used the HTBI primer set for a first-round RT-PCR of the TCR CDR3. TCRdb re-derived calls from the multiplex PCR reads in MiXCR, one entry per CDR3 protein. The sample lists 460,000 or so distinct CDR3 sequences, 14% seen once, with less than 20% in the top ten. The clonotype was recovered from a woman under 30 with Graves' hyperthyroidism. V usage is TRBV18 and J usage is TRBJ2-3; 10 nucleotides agree with TRBD2. Sequencing input: blood. CDR3: CASSQASGSRDTQYF. CDR3 DNA: TGTGCCAGCTCACAGGCTAGCGGGAGTCGGGATACGCAGTATTTT.